A selection of T cell receptor beta chains follows, all from one sample in a study of shared clonotypes between healthy human individuals. Sequenced by immunoSEQ multiplex PCR; TCRdb stores in-frame clones only, minus some. Among around 1,900,000 clones listed, 93% were seen once. Sequenced input: naive CD8+ T cells from PBMCs. These receptors originate from a man between 18 and 29 years old in good health. Some clones in this sample may be carry-over from other donors' samples. Each CDR3 is given without its conserved first and last residue. Some rows have no size entry. The others give once, few or many, or a class for an expanded clone.

v_call: TRBV10-3
clone_size: once
j_call: TRBJ1-3
cdr3_aa: AISELRQGGLSSGNTIY

v_call: TRBV6-6
clone_size: .
j_call: TRBJ1-1
cdr3_aa: ASSPNSIENTEAF

v_call: TRBV19
clone_size: .
j_call: TRBJ2-1
cdr3_aa: ASSMRLAGGIYNEQF

v_call: TRBV7-9
clone_size: .
j_call: TRBJ2-7
cdr3_aa: ASSSRQDSSYEQY

v_call: TRBV19
clone_size: .
j_call: TRBJ1-5
cdr3_aa: ASSMSRQINQPQH

v_call: TRBV5-6
clone_size: .
j_call: TRBJ2-1
cdr3_aa: ASSIWTRWDEQF

v_call: TRBV28
clone_size: .
j_call: TRBJ2-1
cdr3_aa: ASSKRAIYNEQF

v_call: TRBV7-9
clone_size: .
j_call: TRBJ2-1
cdr3_aa: ASSSGPVTGQGGNEQF

v_call: TRBV29-1
clone_size: .
j_call: TRBJ2-3
cdr3_aa: SVEVRDIKLADTQY

v_call: TRBV28
clone_size: .
j_call: TRBJ2-7
cdr3_aa: ASSLLASGSYEQY

v_call: TRBV27
clone_size: .
j_call: TRBJ2-7
cdr3_aa: ASSPGQGDEQY

v_call: TRBV5-6
clone_size: .
j_call: TRBJ2-5
cdr3_aa: ASSSLPVAGDETQY

v_call: TRBV27
clone_size: once
j_call: TRBJ2-7
cdr3_aa: ASSLGAGEQY

v_call: TRBV19
clone_size: .
j_call: TRBJ1-1
cdr3_aa: ASSIDGETEAF

v_call: TRBV21-1
clone_size: .
j_call: TRBJ2-1
cdr3_aa: ASSKAPYRDEQF

v_call: TRBV27
clone_size: .
j_call: TRBJ2-7
cdr3_aa: ASSPRESGPYEQY

v_call: TRBV4-3
clone_size: .
j_call: TRBJ2-7
cdr3_aa: ASSQGFRGGSSIYEQY

v_call: TRBV28
clone_size: .
j_call: TRBJ2-1
cdr3_aa: ASSTTGAGGAEEQF

v_call: TRBV7-3
clone_size: .
j_call: TRBJ2-2
cdr3_aa: ASSYLEGAPNTGELF

v_call: TRBV9
clone_size: .
j_call: TRBJ2-3
cdr3_aa: ASSVGVLAKDTQY

v_call: TRBV19
clone_size: .
j_call: TRBJ2-3
cdr3_aa: ASKPSSSSPDTQY

v_call: TRBV7-2
clone_size: .
j_call: TRBJ2-7
cdr3_aa: ASCPLRGDLLYEQY

v_call: TRBV5-4
clone_size: .
j_call: TRBJ1-2
cdr3_aa: ASSLVVLPKEGYT

v_call: TRBV11-2
clone_size: .
j_call: TRBJ1-3
cdr3_aa: ASTPARISGNTIY

v_call: TRBV9
clone_size: .
j_call: TRBJ1-1
cdr3_aa: ASSPPGGGANTEAF

v_call: TRBV30
clone_size: .
j_call: TRBJ2-7
cdr3_aa: AWIPGLAVYKSPYEQY

v_call: TRBV14
clone_size: .
j_call: TRBJ2-7
cdr3_aa: ASSQAGLSMDRTYEQY

v_call: TRBV27
clone_size: .
j_call: TRBJ1-3
cdr3_aa: ASSLDRGNTIY

v_call: TRBV28
clone_size: .
j_call: TRBJ1-5
cdr3_aa: ASSFGGVKPQH

v_call: TRBV7-8
clone_size: once
j_call: TRBJ2-1
cdr3_aa: ASSLGEAGRDEQF

v_call: TRBV2
clone_size: .
j_call: TRBJ2-1
cdr3_aa: ASSVAGLATPEQF

v_call: TRBV10-1
clone_size: .
j_call: TRBJ1-5
cdr3_aa: ASSEFSKGCGQPQH

v_call: TRBV18
clone_size: .
j_call: TRBJ2-1
cdr3_aa: ASSPPLPAGVYNEQF

v_call: TRBV7-9
clone_size: .
j_call: TRBJ1-4
cdr3_aa: ASSLDFRHNEKLF

v_call: TRBV19
clone_size: .
j_call: TRBJ1-1
cdr3_aa: AASGGVRLTEAF

v_call: TRBV18
clone_size: once
j_call: TRBJ1-5
cdr3_aa: ASSPALPQGGNGQPQH

v_call: TRBV28
clone_size: .
j_call: TRBJ2-3
cdr3_aa: ASSLYAEGLDTQY

v_call: TRBV2
clone_size: .
j_call: TRBJ2-7
cdr3_aa: ASSEGTPPYEQY

v_call: TRBV4-3
clone_size: .
j_call: TRBJ2-1
cdr3_aa: ASSQDTGRGRF

v_call: TRBV4-2
clone_size: few
j_call: TRBJ1-5
cdr3_aa: ASSQDYLFQGGNQPQH

v_call: TRBV9
clone_size: .
j_call: TRBJ2-5
cdr3_aa: ASSVGMAVQETQY

v_call: TRBV5-8
clone_size: .
j_call: TRBJ2-7
cdr3_aa: ASTPGGAYEQY

v_call: TRBV6-1
clone_size: .
j_call: TRBJ2-7
cdr3_aa: ASPGGESYEQY

v_call: TRBV9
clone_size: .
j_call: TRBJ2-3
cdr3_aa: ASSVGRTDTQY

v_call: TRBV10-3
clone_size: .
j_call: TRBJ1-5
cdr3_aa: ATRQGARGDGDQPQH

v_call: TRBV28
clone_size: .
j_call: TRBJ1-2
cdr3_aa: ASSWSGTTGAYGYT

v_call: TRBV13
clone_size: once
j_call: TRBJ2-7
cdr3_aa: ASSFRSTAFEQY

v_call: TRBV7-9
clone_size: .
j_call: TRBJ1-2
cdr3_aa: ASSLSASDIDGYT

v_call: TRBV6-1
clone_size: .
j_call: TRBJ2-7
cdr3_aa: ASSGRRTGIYEQY

v_call: TRBV19
clone_size: .
j_call: TRBJ2-7
cdr3_aa: ASSPAGGFHEQY

v_call: TRBV11-2
clone_size: .
j_call: TRBJ2-1
cdr3_aa: ASSLLSGRGYNEQF

v_call: TRBV19
clone_size: .
j_call: TRBJ1-1
cdr3_aa: ASTSGGAITEAF

v_call: TRBV15
clone_size: .
j_call: TRBJ2-1
cdr3_aa: ATSGLTHLYNEQF

v_call: TRBV27
clone_size: .
j_call: .
cdr3_aa: ASSFGRGYEQY

v_call: TRBV27
clone_size: .
j_call: TRBJ1-5
cdr3_aa: ASSADRVGGNQPQH

v_call: TRBV28
clone_size: .
j_call: TRBJ1-1
cdr3_aa: ASSLGAAAEAF

v_call: TRBV9
clone_size: .
j_call: TRBJ2-1
cdr3_aa: ASSSGSYNEQF

v_call: TRBV6-5
clone_size: .
j_call: TRBJ2-7
cdr3_aa: ASSMAGTEQY

v_call: TRBV7-9
clone_size: .
j_call: TRBJ2-6
cdr3_aa: ASSLGGLAGYFGANVLT

v_call: TRBV13
clone_size: .
j_call: TRBJ2-2
cdr3_aa: ASSLREGAGELF